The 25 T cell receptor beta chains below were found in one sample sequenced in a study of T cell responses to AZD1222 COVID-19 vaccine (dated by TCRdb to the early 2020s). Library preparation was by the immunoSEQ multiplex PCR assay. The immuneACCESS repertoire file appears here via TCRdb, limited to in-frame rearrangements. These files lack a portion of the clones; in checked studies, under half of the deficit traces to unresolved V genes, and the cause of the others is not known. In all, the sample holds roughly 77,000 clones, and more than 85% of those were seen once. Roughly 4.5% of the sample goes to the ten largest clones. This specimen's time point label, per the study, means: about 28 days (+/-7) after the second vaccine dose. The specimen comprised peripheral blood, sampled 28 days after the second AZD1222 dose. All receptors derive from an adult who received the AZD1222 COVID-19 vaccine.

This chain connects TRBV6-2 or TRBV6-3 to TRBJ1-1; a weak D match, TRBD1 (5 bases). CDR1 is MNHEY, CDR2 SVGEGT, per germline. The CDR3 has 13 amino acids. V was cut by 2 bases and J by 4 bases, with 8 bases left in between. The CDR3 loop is CASSYTGATEAFF. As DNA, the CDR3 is TGTGCCAGCAGTTACACAGGAGCCACTGAAGCTTTCTTT.

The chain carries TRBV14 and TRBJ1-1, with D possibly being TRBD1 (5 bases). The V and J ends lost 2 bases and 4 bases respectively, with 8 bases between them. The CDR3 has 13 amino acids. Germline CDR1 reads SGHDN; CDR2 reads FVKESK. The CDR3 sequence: CASSQSRGTEAFF. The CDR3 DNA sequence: TGTGCCAGCAGCCAATCGAGGGGCACTGAAGCTTTCTTT.

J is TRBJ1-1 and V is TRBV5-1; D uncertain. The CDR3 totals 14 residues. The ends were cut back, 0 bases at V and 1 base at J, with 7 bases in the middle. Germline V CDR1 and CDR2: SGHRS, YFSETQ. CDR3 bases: TGCGCCAGCAGCTTGGGTTCGGGGAACACTGAAGCTTTCTTT. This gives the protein CASSLGSGNTEAFF.

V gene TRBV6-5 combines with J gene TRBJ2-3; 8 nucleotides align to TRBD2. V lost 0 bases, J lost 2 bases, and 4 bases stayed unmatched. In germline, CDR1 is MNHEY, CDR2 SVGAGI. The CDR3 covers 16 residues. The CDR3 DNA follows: TGTGCCAGCAGTTACTCCCTAGCGGGCAACACAGATACGCAGTATTTT. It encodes CASSYSLAGNTDTQYF.

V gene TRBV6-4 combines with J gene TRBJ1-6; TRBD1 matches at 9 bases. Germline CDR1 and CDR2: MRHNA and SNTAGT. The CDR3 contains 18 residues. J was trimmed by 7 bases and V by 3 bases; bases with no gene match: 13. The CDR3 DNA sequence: TGTGCCAGCAGTGAAATTGGTCTTGACGGACAGGGGAATTCACCCCTCCACTTT. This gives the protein CASSEIGLDGQGNSPLHF.

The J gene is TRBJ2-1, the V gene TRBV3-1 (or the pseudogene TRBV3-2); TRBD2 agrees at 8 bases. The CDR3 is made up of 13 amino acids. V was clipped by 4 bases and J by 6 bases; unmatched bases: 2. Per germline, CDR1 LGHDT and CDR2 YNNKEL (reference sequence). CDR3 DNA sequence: TGTGCCAGCAGCCTCGGGGGGGCCAATGAGCAGTTCTTC. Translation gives CASSLGGANEQFF.

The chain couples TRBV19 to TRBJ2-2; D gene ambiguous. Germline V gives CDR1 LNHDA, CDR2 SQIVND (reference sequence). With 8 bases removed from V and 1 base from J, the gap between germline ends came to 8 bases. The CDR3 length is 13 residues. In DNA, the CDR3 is TGTGCCAGTGCGACGGGGAACACCGGGGAGCTGTTTTTT. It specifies CASATGNTGELFF.

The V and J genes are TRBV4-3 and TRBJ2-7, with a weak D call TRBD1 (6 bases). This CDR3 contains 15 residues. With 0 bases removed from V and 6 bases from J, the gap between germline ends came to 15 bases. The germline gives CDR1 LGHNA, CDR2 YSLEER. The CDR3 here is CASSQDFSVQGEQYF. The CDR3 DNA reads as TGCGCCAGCAGCCAAGACTTCTCGGTACAGGGCGAGCAGTACTTC.

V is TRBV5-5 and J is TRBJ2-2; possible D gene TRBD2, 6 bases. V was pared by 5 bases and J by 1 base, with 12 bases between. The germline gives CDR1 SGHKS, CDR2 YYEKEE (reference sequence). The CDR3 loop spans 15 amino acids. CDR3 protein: CASSSGLGNTGELFF. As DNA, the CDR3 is TGTGCCAGCAGTTCGGGACTGGGGAACACCGGGGAGCTGTTTTTT. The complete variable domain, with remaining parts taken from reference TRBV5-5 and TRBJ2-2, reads DAGVTQSPTHLIKTRGQQVTLRCSPISGHKSVSWYQQVLGQGPQFIFQYYEKEERGRGNFPDRFSARQFPNYSSELNVNALLLGDSALYLCASSSGLGNTGELFFGEGSRLTVL.

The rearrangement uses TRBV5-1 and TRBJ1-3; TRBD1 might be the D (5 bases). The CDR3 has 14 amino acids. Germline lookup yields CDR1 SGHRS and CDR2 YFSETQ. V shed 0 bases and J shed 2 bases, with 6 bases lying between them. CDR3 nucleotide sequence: TGCGCCAGCAGCTTGGCGGGGGCTGGAAACACCATATATTTT. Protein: CASSLAGAGNTIYF.

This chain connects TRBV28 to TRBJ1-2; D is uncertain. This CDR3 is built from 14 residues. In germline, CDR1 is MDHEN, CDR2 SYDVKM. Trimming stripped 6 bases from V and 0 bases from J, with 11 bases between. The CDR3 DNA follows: TGTGCCAGCAGGTTGAGGGCGACTAACTATGGCTACACCTTC. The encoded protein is CASRLRATNYGYTF.

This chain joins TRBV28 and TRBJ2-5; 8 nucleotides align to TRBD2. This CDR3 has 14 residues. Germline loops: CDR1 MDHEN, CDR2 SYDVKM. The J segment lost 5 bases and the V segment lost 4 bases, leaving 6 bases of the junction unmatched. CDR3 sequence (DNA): TGTGCCAGCAGTTCCCGGGAGGGGTCGGAGACCCAGTACTTC. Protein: CASSSREGSETQYF.

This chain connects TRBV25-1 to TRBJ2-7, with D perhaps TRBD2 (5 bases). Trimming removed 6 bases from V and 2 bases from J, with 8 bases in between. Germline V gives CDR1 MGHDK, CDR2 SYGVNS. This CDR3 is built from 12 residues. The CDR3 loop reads CASSGVTYEQYF. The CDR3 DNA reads TGTGCCAGCAGCGGGGTGACCTACGAGCAGTACTTC.

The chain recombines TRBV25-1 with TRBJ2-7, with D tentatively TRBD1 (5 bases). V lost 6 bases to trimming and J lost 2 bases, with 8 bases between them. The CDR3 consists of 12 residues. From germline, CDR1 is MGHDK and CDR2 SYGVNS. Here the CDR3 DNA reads TGTGCCAGCAGGGACAATACCTACGAGCAGTACTTC. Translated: CASRDNTYEQYF.

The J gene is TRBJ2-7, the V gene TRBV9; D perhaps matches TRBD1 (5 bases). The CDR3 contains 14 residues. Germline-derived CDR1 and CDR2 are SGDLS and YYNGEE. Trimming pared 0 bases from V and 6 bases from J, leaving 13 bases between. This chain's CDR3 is CASSVGQNFLEQYF. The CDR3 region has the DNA TGTGCCAGCAGCGTAGGACAGAATTTTCTCGAGCAGTACTTC.

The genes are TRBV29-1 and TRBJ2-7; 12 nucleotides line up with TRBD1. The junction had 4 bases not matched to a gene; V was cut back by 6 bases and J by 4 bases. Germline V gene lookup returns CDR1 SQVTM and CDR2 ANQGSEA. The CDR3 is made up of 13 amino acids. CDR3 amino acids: CSVPGQGAYEQYF. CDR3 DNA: TGCAGCGTCCCGGGACAGGGGGCTTACGAGCAGTACTTC.

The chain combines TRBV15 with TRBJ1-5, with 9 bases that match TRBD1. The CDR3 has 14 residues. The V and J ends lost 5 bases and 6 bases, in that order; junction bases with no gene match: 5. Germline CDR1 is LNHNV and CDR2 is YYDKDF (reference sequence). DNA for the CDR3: TGTGCCACCAGCGGCGGACAGGGGATTCAGCCCCAGCATTTT. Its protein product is CATSGGQGIQPQHF. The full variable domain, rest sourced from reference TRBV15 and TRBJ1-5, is DAMVIQNPRYQVTQFGKPVTLSCSQTLNHNVMYWYQQKSSQAPKLLFHYYDKDFNNEADTPDNFQSRRPNTSFCFLDIRSPGLGDTAMYLCATSGGQGIQPQHFGDGTRLSIL.

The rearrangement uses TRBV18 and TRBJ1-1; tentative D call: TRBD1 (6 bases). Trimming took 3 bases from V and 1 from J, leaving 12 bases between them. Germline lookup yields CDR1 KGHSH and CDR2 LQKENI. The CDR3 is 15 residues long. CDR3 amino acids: CASSPMQGRNTEAFF. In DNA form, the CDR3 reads TGTGCCAGCTCACCCATGCAGGGGCGGAACACTGAAGCTTTCTTT.

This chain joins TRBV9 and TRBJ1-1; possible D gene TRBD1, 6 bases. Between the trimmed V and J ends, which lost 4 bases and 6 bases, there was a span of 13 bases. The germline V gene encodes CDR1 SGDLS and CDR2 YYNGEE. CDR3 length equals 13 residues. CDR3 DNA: TGTGCCAGCAGCTCAACAGGGTTGGCTGAAGCTTTCTTT. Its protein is CASSSTGLAEAFF.

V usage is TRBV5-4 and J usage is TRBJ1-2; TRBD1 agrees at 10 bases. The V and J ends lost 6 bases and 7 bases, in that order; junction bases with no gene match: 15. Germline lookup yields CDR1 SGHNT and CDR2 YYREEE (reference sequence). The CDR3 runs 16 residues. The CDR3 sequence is CASTLTTGTGVGGYTF. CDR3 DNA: TGTGCCAGCACGCTCACTACGGGGACAGGGGTTGGTGGCTACACCTTC.

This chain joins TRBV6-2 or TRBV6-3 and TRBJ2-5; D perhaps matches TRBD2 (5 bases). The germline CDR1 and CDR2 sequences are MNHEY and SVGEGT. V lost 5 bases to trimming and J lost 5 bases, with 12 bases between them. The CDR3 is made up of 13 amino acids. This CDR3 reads CASSETTVETQYF. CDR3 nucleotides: TGTGCCAGCAGTGAGACTACGGTGGAGACCCAGTACTTC.

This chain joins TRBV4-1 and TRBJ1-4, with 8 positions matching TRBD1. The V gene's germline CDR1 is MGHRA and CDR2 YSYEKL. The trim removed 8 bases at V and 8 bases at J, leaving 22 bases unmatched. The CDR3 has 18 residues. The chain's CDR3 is CASQKSPARGQGGEKLFF. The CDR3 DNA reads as TGCGCCAGCCAAAAATCTCCGGCTAGAGGACAGGGCGGCGAAAAACTGTTTTTT.

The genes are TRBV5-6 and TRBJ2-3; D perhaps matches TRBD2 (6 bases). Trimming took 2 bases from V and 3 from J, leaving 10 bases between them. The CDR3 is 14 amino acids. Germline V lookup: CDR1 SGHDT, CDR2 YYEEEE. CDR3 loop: CASSFGRRTDTQYF. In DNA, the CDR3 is TGTGCCAGCAGCTTTGGGAGGCGGACAGATACGCAGTATTTT.

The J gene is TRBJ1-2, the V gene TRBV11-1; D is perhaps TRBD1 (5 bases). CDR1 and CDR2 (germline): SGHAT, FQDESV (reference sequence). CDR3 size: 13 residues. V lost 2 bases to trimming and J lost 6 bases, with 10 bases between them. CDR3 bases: TGTGCCAGCAGCTTAAGCAGGGTTCATGGCTACACCTTC. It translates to CASSLSRVHGYTF.

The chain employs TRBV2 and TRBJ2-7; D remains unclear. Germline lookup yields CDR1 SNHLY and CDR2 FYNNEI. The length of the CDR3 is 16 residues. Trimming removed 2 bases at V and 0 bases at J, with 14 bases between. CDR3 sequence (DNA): TGTGCCAGCAGTGAAATCTACTGGGGAAGCTCCTACGAGCAGTACTTC. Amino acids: CASSEIYWGSSYEQYF.